Given below is one TCR beta chain in context. Its antigen is still unknown. Germline loops: CDR1 MNHNS, CDR2 SASEGT. V was pared by 1 base and J by 6 bases, with 15 bases between. The CDR3 spans 16 residues. This specimen comes from a study of cytomegalovirus exposure and HLA in healthy donors. Regarding the study as a whole: Cytomegalovirus-associated status was assigned to 150 to 200 TCR beta chains. In vitro testing confirmed three CMV-associated chains as specific for CMV antigens. It was reportedly the case that the classifier diagnosed cytomegalovirus status with high specificity and sensitivity.

Profiled with immunoSEQ multiplex PCR; TCRdb holds only in-frame clones, not every one. This sample carries roughly 250,000 clones, about 83% of them seen once, and the ten largest clones take 2% to 3%. The source of this sequence is a man younger than 35 in good health and CMV-seronegative. The sequenced sample consisted of PBMCs. The rearrangement uses TRBV6-1 and TRBJ2-2; D perhaps matches TRBD1 (5 bases). The CDR3 protein is CASSEEFGRAPGELFF. CDR3 DNA: TGTGCCAGCAGTGAAGAATTCGGCAGGGCCCCCGGGGAGCTGTTTTTT.